The 26 T cell receptor beta chains listed next were all sequenced from one sample in a study of T cell changes during pregnancy in multiple sclerosis. The table came from immunoSEQ multiplex PCR; TCRdb's copy has only in-frame clones and leaves some out. The sample includes 35,000 to 40,000 clones, about nine tenths seen only once; the top ten take 5% to 6.5%. Sample: CD8+ T cells from peripheral blood mononuclear cells, taken in the second trimester of pregnancy. These receptors were taken from a female donor with multiple sclerosis, enrolled in a pregnancy study.

This clone has a handful of counts. This sequence joins TRBV5-1 and TRBJ2-1; the match to TRBD2 covers 10 bases. V was pared by 4 bases and J by 5 bases, with 9 bases of the junction left unmatched. Germline loops: CDR1 SGHRS, CDR2 YFSETQ. The CDR3 has 16 residues. In nucleotides, the CDR3 is TGCGCCAGCAGCAACAGGCTAGCGGGAGCCGACAATGAGCAGTTCTTC. This gives the protein CASSNRLAGADNEQFF.

The chain has TRBV7-2 and TRBJ1-2; 8 nucleotides line up with TRBD1. V trimming: 2 bases; J trimming: 6 bases; junction bases outside the gene matches: 8. The CDR3 has 15 residues. From germline, CDR1 is SGHTA and CDR2 FQGNSA. This CDR3 reads CASSLNPGGKNGYTF. The CDR3 DNA is TGTGCCAGCAGCTTAAACCCAGGGGGCAAAAATGGCTACACCTTC.

In its sample, this clone was seen once. V is TRBV11-2 and J is TRBJ1-4, with D perhaps TRBD1 (5 bases). This CDR3 comprises 15 residues. Trimming shortened V by 5 bases and J by 6 bases, and 16 bases separated the two germline ends. CDR1 and CDR2 (germline): SGHAT, FQNNGV. The CDR3 loop is CASSPHPPGHEKLFF. The CDR3 DNA is TGTGCCAGCAGCCCACACCCGCCAGGGCATGAAAAACTGTTTTTT.

The V and J genes are TRBV9 and TRBJ2-3; D call uncertain. Germline V lookup: CDR1 SGDLS, CDR2 YYNGEE. This CDR3 is 17 amino acids long. V shed 0 bases and J shed 2 bases, with 16 bases lying between them. In DNA, the CDR3 is TGTGCCAGCAGCGTAGATTTGTTAATGGGCGCCACAGATACGCAGTATTTT. As protein: CASSVDLLMGATDTQYF.

Only one count was recorded for this clone. The chain links TRBV5-4 to TRBJ2-7; D may be TRBD2 (7 bases). The V and J ends lost 3 bases and 6 bases respectively, with 22 bases between them. The CDR3 totals 16 residues. Germline CDR1 and CDR2: SGHNT and YYREEE (reference sequence). The CDR3: CASSSKGGAPASEQYF. DNA for the CDR3: TGTGCCAGCAGCTCGAAGGGGGGGGCCCCAGCGTCCGAGCAGTACTTC. The full variable domain, rest sourced from reference TRBV5-4 and TRBJ2-7, is ETGVTQSPTHLIKTRGQQVTLRCSSQSGHNTVSWYQQALGQGPQFIFQYYREEENGRGNFPPRFSGLQFPNYSSELNVNALELDDSALYLCASSSKGGAPASEQYFGPGTRLTVT.

J is TRBJ2-7 and V is TRBV18; 8 nucleotides match TRBD1. The germline gives CDR1 KGHSH, CDR2 LQKENI. The CDR3 consists of 15 residues. V trimming: 3 bases; J trimming: 1 base; junction bases outside the gene matches: 5. The CDR3 protein is CASSPGQGASYEQYF. The CDR3, as DNA: TGTGCCAGCTCACCTGGGCAGGGGGCATCCTACGAGCAGTACTTC.

The chain recombines TRBV5-4 with TRBJ2-1; TRBD2 agrees at 9 bases. Germline CDR1 and CDR2: SGHNT and YYREEE (reference sequence). The ends lost 4 bases at V and 0 bases at J; junction bases unmatched: 2. The CDR3 contains 15 residues. Written as DNA, the CDR3 is TGTGCCAGCAGCGGTAGCGGGGGCTCCTACAATGAGCAGTTCTTC. Amino acid sequence: CASSGSGGSYNEQFF.

The rearrangement joins TRBV6-1 to TRBJ2-1; D is unclear. This CDR3 region has 13 residues. Trimming shortened V by 6 bases and J by 0 bases, and 6 bases separated the two germline ends. Germline-derived CDR1 and CDR2 are MNHNS and SASEGT. In DNA form, the CDR3 reads TGTGCCAGCAGACTAAACTCCTACAATGAGCAGTTCTTC. The encoded protein is CASRLNSYNEQFF.

This chain connects TRBV7-2 to TRBJ1-2, with 7 bases identical to TRBD1. Germline V gives CDR1 SGHTA, CDR2 FQGNSA. The CDR3 consists of 13 residues. J lost 4 bases, V lost 4 bases, and 3 bases had no gene match. The CDR3 nucleotides are TGTGCCAGCAGCTGGGACAGTTTCTATGGCTACACCTTC. It encodes CASSWDSFYGYTF.

This clone appeared a single time. The rearrangement links TRBV29-1 to TRBJ1-4, with D unclear. The length of the CDR3 is 12 residues. Germline assignment: CDR1 SQVTM and CDR2 ANQGSEA. Trimming removed 7 bases at V and 7 bases at J, with 13 bases between. CDR3 nucleotide sequence: TGCAGCGGAATAACACGGGGTGAAAAACTGTTTTTT. This encodes CSGITRGEKLFF.

The chain recombines TRBV10-3 with TRBJ2-1; D is possibly TRBD2 (5 bases). Germline assignment: CDR1 ENHRY and CDR2 SYGVKD. CDR3 length: 18 amino acids. V was pared by 8 bases and J by 1 base, with 24 bases between. DNA of the CDR3: TGTGCCATCGCACCCATCCGACGAGGGCCTGAATCCTACAATGAGCAGTTCTTC. Translating gives CAIAPIRRGPESYNEQFF.

The chain links TRBV5-6 to TRBJ2-3, with 7 bases matching TRBD2. Germline CDR1 reads SGHDT; CDR2 reads YYEEEE. This CDR3 comprises 16 residues. Trimming removed 0 bases from V and 0 bases from J; junction bases left unmatched: 4. CDR3 in DNA: TGTGCCAGCAGCTTGGCTACGGGGGGAAGCACAGATACGCAGTATTTT. Amino acids: CASSLATGGSTDTQYF.

The rearrangement uses TRBV12-5 and TRBJ1-3; no reliable D call. CDR1 is LGHNT and CDR2 is FRNRAP in the germline V gene. The CDR3 contains 15 residues. With 8 bases removed from V and 0 bases from J, the gap between germline ends came to 14 bases. CDR3 bases: TGTGCTAGTAGGACGGGGATGGCCTCTGGAAACACCATATATTTT. Translating it yields CASRTGMASGNTIYF. The entire variable domain, with the rest obtained from reference TRBV12-5 and TRBJ1-3, is as follows: DARVTQTPRHKVTEMGQEVTMRCQPILGHNTVFWYRQTMMQGLELLAYFRNRAPLDDSGMPKDRFSAEMPDATLATLKIQPSEPRDSAVYFCASRTGMASGNTIYFGEGSWLTVV.

V and J are TRBV5-1 and TRBJ2-3; 7 nucleotides match TRBD1. The J segment lost 3 bases and the V segment lost 0 bases, leaving 7 bases of the junction unmatched. The germline V gene has CDR1 SGHRS and CDR2 YFSETQ. The CDR3 is 16 amino acids. The CDR3 reads CASSLGDSHITDTQYF. In DNA form, the CDR3 reads TGCGCCAGCAGCTTGGGGGACAGCCATATAACAGATACGCAGTATTTT.

The chain joins TRBV19 to TRBJ2-6, with a possible D match to TRBD2 (6 bases). CDR3 length: 17 amino acids. V gave up 10 bases and J gave up 0 bases, with 19 bases separating them. Germline V CDR1 and CDR2: LNHDA, SQIVND (reference sequence). The CDR3 sequence is CATGRAGSNSGANVLTF. CDR3 bases: TGTGCCACCGGGCGGGCGGGGTCAAACTCTGGGGCCAACGTCCTGACTTTC.

The chain carries TRBV11-1 and TRBJ2-1; 12 bases are shared with TRBD1. CDR3 size: 15 residues. Germline CDR1 SGHAT, CDR2 FQDESV (reference sequence). The V segment lost 5 bases and the J segment 8 bases; nucleotides outside the gene matches: 7. The CDR3 DNA reads TGTGCCAGCAGCCTCGGGGACAGGGGGCAGCATGAGCAGTTCTTC. It yields the protein CASSLGDRGQHEQFF.

V gene TRBV7-6 combines with J gene TRBJ2-2; 12 nucleotides match TRBD2. Per the germline V gene, CDR1 is SGHVS and CDR2 is FNYEAQ. The CDR3 length is 17 residues. V was pared by 4 bases and J by 0 bases, with 3 bases of the junction left unmatched. CDR3 amino acids: CASSWTSGDTNTGELFF. The CDR3 nucleotides read TGTGCCAGCAGCTGGACTAGCGGGGACACGAACACCGGGGAGCTGTTTTTT.

The V gene is TRBV6-1, the J gene TRBJ2-3, with TRBD1 as a possible D gene (5 bases). Trimming stripped 6 bases from V and 0 bases from J, with 13 bases between. Germline CDR1 and CDR2: MNHNS and SASEGT. The CDR3 covers 15 residues. Written as DNA, the CDR3 is TGTGCCAGCAGGGCTACAGGAGCTAGCACAGATACGCAGTATTTT. This sequence encodes CASRATGASTDTQYF.

V gene TRBV27 combines with J gene TRBJ1-1; D perhaps matches TRBD1 (5 bases). Deletions cut 5 bases from V and 8 bases from J, with 18 bases between. The CDR3 totals 14 residues. Germline CDR1 MNHEY, CDR2 SMNVEV (reference sequence). In nucleotides, the CDR3 is TGTGCCAGCAGTGATGGGGGGACGACGACCGAAGCTTTCTTT. Translated: CASSDGGTTTEAFF.

This clone was seen a single time. The chain links TRBV11-2 to TRBJ1-2, with a possible D match to TRBD1 (6 bases). CDR1 and CDR2 from the germline V gene are SGHAT and FQNNGV. V was clipped by 0 bases and J by 2 bases, with 13 bases between them. The CDR3 sequence is 16 residues long. The CDR3 loop is CASSLDPGDWNYGYTF. In DNA, the CDR3 is TGTGCCAGCAGCTTAGATCCAGGGGATTGGAACTATGGCTACACCTTC. The variable domain in full, completed from reference TRBV11-2 and TRBJ1-2, reads EAGVAQSPRYKIIEKRQSVAFWCNPISGHATLYWYQQILGQGPKLLIQFQNNGVVDDSQLPKDRFSAERLKGVDSTLKIQPAKLEDSAVYLCASSLDPGDWNYGYTFGSGTRLTVV.

The V gene is TRBV9, the J gene TRBJ2-3, with 8 bases aligning to TRBD2. The junction had 11 bases not matched to a gene; V was cut back by 0 bases and J by 5 bases. This CDR3 has 17 residues. In germline, CDR1 is SGDLS, CDR2 YYNGEE. The CDR3, as DNA: TGTGCCAGCAGCGTAGATAGAATTAGCGGGGATGAAGATACGCAGTATTTT. Translating gives CASSVDRISGDEDTQYF.

This clone was detected only once. The rearrangement joins TRBV30 to TRBJ1-2, with 9 bases lining up with TRBD1. V trimming: 6 bases; J trimming: 7 bases; junction bases outside the gene matches: 9. Germline V gene sequence: CDR1 GTSNPN, CDR2 SVGIG (reference sequence). The CDR3 has 13 amino acids. The CDR3 DNA follows: TGTGCCTGTAGCCCCGGGACAGGGCTTGGCTACACCTTC. Protein: CACSPGTGLGYTF.

V is TRBV7-9 and J is TRBJ2-7; D not certain. This CDR3 region has 14 residues. V gave up 6 bases and J gave up 4 bases, with 16 bases separating them. Germline lookup yields CDR1 SEHNR and CDR2 FQNEAQ (reference sequence). CDR3 sequence reads: CASRSTKTVYEQYF. The CDR3, as DNA: TGTGCCAGCAGGTCGACAAAGACCGTGTACGAGCAGTACTTC. Using reference TRBV7-9 and TRBJ2-7 for the parts outside the CDR3, the full variable domain is DTGVSQNPRHKITKRGQNVTFRCDPISEHNRLYWYRQTLGQGPEFLTYFQNEAQLEKSRLLSDRFSAERPKGSFSTLEIQRTEQGDSAMYLCASRSTKTVYEQYFGPGTRLTVT.

This sequence joins TRBV4-2 and TRBJ1-4, with 10 nucleotides matching TRBD1. The V and J ends lost 3 bases and 4 bases, in that order; junction bases with no gene match: 11. Per germline, CDR1 LGHNA and CDR2 YNFKEQ. The CDR3 consists of 18 residues. The CDR3 nucleotides are TGTGCCAGCAGCCACGGACAGGGGGTCGGACTACTTAATGAAAAACTGTTTTTT. It is translated as CASSHGQGVGLLNEKLFF.

CDR3 sequence: CASSQFGGVSGNTIYF. The CDR3 bases are TGTGCCAGCAGCCAATTCGGCGGAGTCTCTGGAAACACCATATATTTT. The gene calls are TRBV16 and TRBJ1-3; D gene unclear. The germline CDR1 and CDR2 sequences are KGHSY and FQNENV. The V end was cut by 1 base, the J end by 0 bases, with 10 bases between. The CDR3 extends over 16 amino acids.

This clone was picked up a small number of times. The chain recombines TRBV5-1 with TRBJ2-5; TRBD2 aligns across 8 bases. J gave up 5 bases and V 6 bases, and 6 bases lay outside the gene matches. This CDR3 is built from 13 residues. From germline, CDR1 is SGHRS and CDR2 YFSETQ. The CDR3 sequence: CASKFSGIETQYF. CDR3 coding DNA: TGCGCCAGCAAATTTAGCGGGATTGAGACCCAGTACTTC.